This T cell receptor (beta chain) is drawn from a study of TIL therapy for anti-PD-1-resistant metastatic lung cancer. Comment on this clone: The antigen is not known.

The libraries were made with immunoSEQ v3. The table came from immunoSEQ multiplex PCR; TCRdb's copy has only in-frame clones and leaves some out. The sample yields over 15,000 clones, about 75% seen once. The time point here: pre-treatment sample, taken before nivolumab and TIL therapy. Study outcomes and limitations: After infusion, TIL clonotypes partly replaced peripheral T cells and declined over months.

V was cut by 0 bases and J by 1 base, with 7 bases left in between. Germline loops: CDR1 SGHRS, CDR2 YFSETQ. This CDR3 has 14 residues. This clonotype originated in a person between 30 and 79 years old with non-small cell lung cancer. V is TRBV5-1 and J is TRBJ1-1; D unresolved. The sample here was blood, taken at baseline. The CDR3 nucleotides read TGCGCCAGCAGCTTGGGGGCGGAGAACACTGAAGCTTTCTTT. This gives the protein CASSLGAENTEAFF. The entire variable domain, with the rest obtained from reference TRBV5-1 and TRBJ1-1, is as follows: KAGVTQTPRYLIKTRGQQVTLSCSPISGHRSVSWYQQTPGQGLQFLFEYFSETQRNKGNFPGRFSGRQFSNSRSEMNVSTLELGDSALYLCASSLGAENTEAFFGQGTRLTVV.